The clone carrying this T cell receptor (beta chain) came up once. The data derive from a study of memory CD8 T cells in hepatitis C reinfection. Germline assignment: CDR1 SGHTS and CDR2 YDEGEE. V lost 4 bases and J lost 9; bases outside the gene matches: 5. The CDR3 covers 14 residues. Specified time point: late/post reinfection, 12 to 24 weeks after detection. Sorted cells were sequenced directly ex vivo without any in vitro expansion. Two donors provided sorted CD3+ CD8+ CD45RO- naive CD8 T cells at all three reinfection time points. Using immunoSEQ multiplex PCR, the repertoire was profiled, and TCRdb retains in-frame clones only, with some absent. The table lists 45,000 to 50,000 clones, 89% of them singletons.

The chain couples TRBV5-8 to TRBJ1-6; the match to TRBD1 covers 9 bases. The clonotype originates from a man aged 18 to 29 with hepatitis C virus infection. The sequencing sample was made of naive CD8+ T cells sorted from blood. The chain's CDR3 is CASSPGQGSSPLHF. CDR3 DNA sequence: TGTGCCAGCAGCCCGGGACAGGGTTCTTCACCCCTCCACTTT.